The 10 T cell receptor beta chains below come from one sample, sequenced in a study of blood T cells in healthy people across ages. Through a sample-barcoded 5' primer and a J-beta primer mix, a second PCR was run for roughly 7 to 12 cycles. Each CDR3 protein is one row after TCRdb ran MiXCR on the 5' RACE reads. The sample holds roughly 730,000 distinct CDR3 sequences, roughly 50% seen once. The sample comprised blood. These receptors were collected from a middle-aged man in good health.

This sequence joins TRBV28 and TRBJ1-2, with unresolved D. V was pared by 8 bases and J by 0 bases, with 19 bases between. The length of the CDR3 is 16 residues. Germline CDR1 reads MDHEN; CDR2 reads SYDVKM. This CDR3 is CASGSRSGWPNYGYTF. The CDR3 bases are TGTGCCAGCGGATCTCGATCGGGATGGCCTAACTATGGCTACACCTTC.

CDR3 region: CASSLAHTSNEQFF. In nucleotides, the CDR3 is TGTGCCAGCAGTTTAGCCCATACTAGTAATGAGCAGTTCTTC. V is TRBV12-3 or TRBV12-4 and J is TRBJ2-1; a possible D gene is TRBD2 (5 bases). V was cut by 0 bases and J by 7 bases, with 10 bases left in between. CDR3 length: 14 residues.

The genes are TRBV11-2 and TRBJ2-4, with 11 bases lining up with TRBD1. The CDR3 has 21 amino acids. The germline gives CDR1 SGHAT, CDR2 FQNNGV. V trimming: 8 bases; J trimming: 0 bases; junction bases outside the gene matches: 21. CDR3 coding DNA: TGTGCCAGCGGCCCTAAAAGGACAGGGGGCATGGGAAGCTTAGCCAAAAACATTCAGTACTTC. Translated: CASGPKRTGGMGSLAKNIQYF.

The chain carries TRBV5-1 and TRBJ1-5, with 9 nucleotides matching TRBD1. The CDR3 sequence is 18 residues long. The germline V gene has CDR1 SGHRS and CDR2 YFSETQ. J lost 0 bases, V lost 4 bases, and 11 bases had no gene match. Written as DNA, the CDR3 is TGCGCCAGCAGCCCGGGACAGGGAACTATTTCTAGCAATCAGCCCCAGCATTTT. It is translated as CASSPGQGTISSNQPQHF.

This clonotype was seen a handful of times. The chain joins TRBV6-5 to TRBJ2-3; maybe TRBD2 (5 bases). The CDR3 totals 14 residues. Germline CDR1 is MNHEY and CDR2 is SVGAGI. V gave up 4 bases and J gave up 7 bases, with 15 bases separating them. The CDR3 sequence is CASSSLATTNTQYF. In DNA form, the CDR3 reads TGTGCCAGCAGTTCCTTAGCGACGACGAATACGCAGTATTTT.

CDR3 DNA: TGCGCCAGCAGCCCAGAGTTGGACTATGGCTACACCTTC. Its protein is CASSPELDYGYTF. The V gene is TRBV4-1, the J gene TRBJ1-2; D is uncertain. Germline CDR1 is MGHRA and CDR2 is YSYEKL. This CDR3 region has 13 residues. The V gene lost 4 bases and the J gene lost 3 bases, with 9 bases spanning the gap.

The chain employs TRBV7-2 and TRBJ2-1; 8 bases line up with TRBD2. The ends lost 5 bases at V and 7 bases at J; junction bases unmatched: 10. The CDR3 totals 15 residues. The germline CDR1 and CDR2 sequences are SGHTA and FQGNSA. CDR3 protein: CASSLLAEGANEQFF. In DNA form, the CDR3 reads TGTGCCAGCAGCCTACTAGCGGAAGGTGCGAATGAGCAGTTCTTC.

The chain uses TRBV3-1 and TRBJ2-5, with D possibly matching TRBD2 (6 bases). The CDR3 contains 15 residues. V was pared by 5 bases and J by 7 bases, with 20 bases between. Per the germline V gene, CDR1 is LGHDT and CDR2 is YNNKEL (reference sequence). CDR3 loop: CASSLLAGPRGTQYF. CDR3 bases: TGTGCCAGCAGCTTACTCGCGGGGCCCCGGGGGACCCAGTACTTC.

In DNA, the CDR3 is TGTGCCAGCAGTACCTCGGGAGTAGCCAAAAACATTCAGTACTTC. Translated, it gives CASSTSGVAKNIQYF. This chain connects TRBV6-5 to TRBJ2-4; a possible D gene is TRBD2 (6 bases). The ends were cut back, 5 bases at V and 0 bases at J, with 11 bases in the middle. Germline V CDR1 and CDR2: MNHEY, SVGAGI. The CDR3 sequence is 15 residues long.

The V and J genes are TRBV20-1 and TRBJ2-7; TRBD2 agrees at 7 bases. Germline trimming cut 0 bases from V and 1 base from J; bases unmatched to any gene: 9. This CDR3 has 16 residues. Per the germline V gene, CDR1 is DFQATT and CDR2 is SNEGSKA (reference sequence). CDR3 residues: CSARDPLGGGSYEQYF. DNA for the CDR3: TGCAGTGCTAGAGACCCCCTCGGGGGAGGGTCCTACGAGCAGTACTTC.